One TCR beta chain is described in this entry. Its antigen remains unknown. This sample was included in a study of Tregs in tolerant kidney transplant recipients. General observations from the study: Expanding Tregs on activated donor B cells appeared to best identify donor-specific TCRbeta clones.

Profiled with immunoSEQ multiplex PCR; TCRdb holds only in-frame clones, not every one. The top ten clones hold around 0.61% of a sample with hundreds of thousands of clones, 65% to 85% of them seen once. Trimming removed 8 bases from V and 4 bases from J; junction bases left unmatched: 8. Germline CDR1 reads MNHEY; CDR2 reads SVGAGI. The CDR3 runs to 13 residues. This chain links TRBV6-5 with TRBJ2-7; 7 nucleotides line up with TRBD2. Material: CD4+ T cells from blood. This TCR was sampled from a human donor in good health. The CDR3 sequence is CASAYGTMYEQYF. CDR3 in DNA: TGTGCCAGCGCCTACGGGACTATGTACGAGCAGTACTTC.